This T cell receptor beta chain was recorded in a study of T cell responses to AZD1222 COVID-19 vaccine. The sample holds one count of this clone. From germline, CDR1 is LGHNA and CDR2 YNFKEQ. Germline trimming cut 1 base from V and 6 bases from J; bases unmatched to any gene: 9. The CDR3 runs 16 residues. Libraries were prepared by immunoSEQ multiplex PCR; TCRdb keeps only in-frame clonotypes and omits some of them. This sample has some 83,000 clones; roughly 83% occur once, and the top ten carry roughly 9.4%. The sample in question was peripheral blood, obtained on day 0 of AZD1222 vaccination. The gene calls are TRBV4-2 and TRBJ2-1, with 7 nucleotides matching TRBD2. This TCR was sampled from an adult in good health. The CDR3 DNA is TGTGCCAGCAGCCAAGCTTCCCGGACTAGATCCAATGAGCAGTTCTTC. This gives the protein CASSQASRTRSNEQFF.